One and the same sample provided the 11 T cell receptor beta chains below, sequenced in a study of T cell changes during pregnancy in multiple sclerosis. Clones were read by immunoSEQ multiplex PCR, and TCRdb kept only the in-frame ones, dropping some. The sample has just over 50,000 clones, approximately 94% seen once. Sequencing was performed on CD4+ T cells from peripheral blood mononuclear cells, taken in the second trimester of pregnancy. These receptor sequences come from a female donor with multiple sclerosis, enrolled in a pregnancy study.

V is TRBV7-6 and J is TRBJ1-3, with TRBD1 as a possible D gene (5 bases). The V end was cut by 0 bases, the J end by 4 bases, with 13 bases between. From germline, CDR1 is SGHVS and CDR2 FNYEAQ. CDR3 length equals 16 residues. This CDR3 is CASSLAAQGAGNTIYF. CDR3 bases: TGTGCCAGCAGCTTAGCGGCCCAGGGTGCCGGAAACACCATATATTTT.

The chain employs TRBV5-4 and TRBJ2-1; 8 positions agree with TRBD2. There are 13 residues in the CDR3. CDR1 is SGHNT, CDR2 YYREEE, per germline (reference sequence). J gave up 8 bases and V 4 bases, and 5 bases lay outside the gene matches. The DNA for the CDR3 is TGTGCCAGCAGCGGGACTAGTGTCGATGAGCAGTTCTTC. Translated, it gives CASSGTSVDEQFF.

The table lists this clone with a count of one. The rearrangement links TRBV5-1 to TRBJ2-2, with D perhaps TRBD2 (6 bases). Between the trimmed V and J ends, which lost 3 bases and 1 base, there was a span of 10 bases. CDR1 SGHRS and CDR2 YFSETQ come from the germline V gene. The CDR3 runs 15 residues. CDR3 coding DNA: TGCGCCAGCAGCTCGGGACTCTTGAACACCGGGGAGCTGTTTTTT. It specifies CASSSGLLNTGELFF.

The chain joins TRBV5-1 to TRBJ1-1, with TRBD1 matching over 7 bases. Germline CDR1 SGHRS, CDR2 YFSETQ. The CDR3 loop spans 15 amino acids. V dropped 4 bases and J dropped 2; count of bases not matched to a gene: 8. In DNA, the CDR3 is TGCGCCAGCAGCATAAAGGGACAGCCAAACACTGAAGCTTTCTTT. This codes for CASSIKGQPNTEAFF.

The chain is built from TRBV7-7 and TRBJ2-5; TRBD2 might be the D (6 bases). V lost 5 bases and J lost 5, with 12 bases in between. The length of the CDR3 is 13 residues. Germline V lookup: CDR1 SSHAT, CDR2 FNYEAQ (reference sequence). CDR3 nucleotides: TGTGCCAGCAGCCCCCCCCGGGGGGAGACCCAGTACTTC. Amino acids: CASSPPRGETQYF. Looking up the rest from reference TRBV7-7 and TRBJ2-5 gives the full variable domain: GAGVSQSPRYKVTKRGQDVTLRCDPISSHATLYWYQQALGQGPEFLTYFNYEAQPDKSGLPSDRFSAERPEGSISTLTIQRTEQRDSAMYRCASSPPRGETQYFGPGTRLLVL.

This chain uses TRBV2 with TRBJ2-4; D perhaps matches TRBD2 (6 bases). V was cut by 7 bases and J by 9 bases, with 13 bases left in between. Germline CDR1 and CDR2: SNHLY and FYNNEI. There are 12 residues in the CDR3. CDR3 region: CASTLQGGIQYF. CDR3 DNA: TGTGCCAGCACCCTTCAGGGAGGCATTCAGTACTTC. The variable domain in full, completed from reference TRBV2 and TRBJ2-4, reads EPEVTQTPSHQVTQMGQEVILRCVPISNHLYFYWYRQILGQKVEFLVSFYNNEISEKSEIFDDQFSVERPDGSNFTLKIRSTKLEDSAMYFCASTLQGGIQYFGAGTRLSVL.

The V call is TRBV2, the J call TRBJ1-4; unclear D gene. Germline CDR1 is SNHLY and CDR2 is FYNNEI. This CDR3 is 14 amino acids long. Trimming took 2 bases from V and 8 from J, leaving 12 bases between them. CDR3 nucleotides: TGTGCCAGCAGTGAAAACACGATCGGGGAAAAACTGTTTTTT. As protein: CASSENTIGEKLFF. The full variable domain, rest sourced from reference TRBV2 and TRBJ1-4, is EPEVTQTPSHQVTQMGQEVILRCVPISNHLYFYWYRQILGQKVEFLVSFYNNEISEKSEIFDDQFSVERPDGSNFTLKIRSTKLEDSAMYFCASSENTIGEKLFFGSGTQLSVL.

This clone was picked up one time. The rearrangement joins TRBV5-1 to TRBJ1-1; 7 bases are shared with TRBD1. With 4 bases clipped from V and 6 bases from J, the junction kept 3 bases outside the gene matches. Germline lookup yields CDR1 SGHRS and CDR2 YFSETQ. This CDR3 has 12 amino acids. DNA of the CDR3: TGCGCCAGCAGCCCGGGACAGCCTGAAGCTTTCTTT. Its translation: CASSPGQPEAFF.

The chain recombines TRBV6-5 with TRBJ1-3; TRBD1 might be the D (5 bases). Germline loops: CDR1 MNHEY, CDR2 SVGAGI. V was shortened by 2 bases and J by 0 bases, with 8 bases between the two germline ends. The CDR3 length is 15 residues. CDR3 amino acids: CASSYGGDSGNTIYF. The CDR3 DNA follows: TGTGCCAGCAGTTACGGGGGGGACTCTGGAAACACCATATATTTT.

The chain uses TRBV27 and TRBJ2-3; 7 nucleotides agree with TRBD1. With V trimmed by 6 bases and J by 0 bases, 15 bases remained unmatched. The CDR3 covers 18 residues. The germline CDR1 and CDR2 sequences are MNHEY and SMNVEV (reference sequence). CDR3 in DNA: TGTGCCAGCAGCCGTAAACCCCAGACAGGGCTGAGCACAGATACGCAGTATTTT. Translating gives CASSRKPQTGLSTDTQYF.

The chain couples TRBV15 to TRBJ2-6, with D perhaps TRBD2 (7 bases). Germline CDR1 LNHNV, CDR2 YYDKDF (reference sequence). CDR3 length: 16 amino acids. Deletions cut 3 bases from V and 4 bases from J, with 13 bases between. The CDR3 sequence is CATSRGGLLGANVLTF. The CDR3 DNA is TGTGCCACCAGCAGGGGGGGGCTACTAGGGGCCAACGTCCTGACTTTC. Complete variable domain (other parts from reference TRBV15 and TRBJ2-6): DAMVIQNPRYQVTQFGKPVTLSCSQTLNHNVMYWYQQKSSQAPKLLFHYYDKDFNNEADTPDNFQSRRPNTSFCFLDIRSPGLGDTAMYLCATSRGGLLGANVLTFGAGSRLTVL.